The entry below gives a single T cell receptor (beta chain) sequence along with its context. The antigen is not known. This specimen comes from a study of human T cells and chemical hapten exposure. The library tagged each cDNA molecule with unique molecular identifiers. One entry per CDR3 protein results from TCRdb running MiXCR on the reads. The profile shows 500 or so distinct CDR3 sequences, less than 75% of them singletons. Notes on the study in general: Counts of TCRs expanded at PT1 correlated positively with patch test score.

Per the germline V gene, CDR1 is WNHNN and CDR2 is SYGVQD (reference sequence). The CDR3 spans 15 residues. The V end was cut by 8 bases, the J end by 4 bases, with 18 bases between. Treatment defined: therapeutic diphenylcyclopropenone sensitization with weekly scalp DPC. The chain combines TRBV10-1 with TRBJ1-5; D is ambiguous. The receptor was isolated from an adult with alopecia areata. Some clones in this sample may be carry-over from other donors' samples. This table probably holds off-target reads from a library built for another chain. This specimen was whole blood, taken before DPC sensitization or 2, 6, or about 24 weeks after (not recorded which). CDR3 nucleotides: TGCGCCAGCCCTGACCTCTTGGAATGGAATCAGCCCCAGCATTTT. Its translation: CASPDLLEWNQPQHF.